The following is a T cell receptor (beta chain) sequence with its context. Its target is unknown. This record belongs to a study of T cells expressing NK-cell markers. Study details: Serological testing identified most of the eight sequenced donors as HCMV-seropositive and one as seronegative.

General study points: In a few donors, dominant clonotypes made up roughly 25-60.1% of CD3+CD56-NKG2C+ cells. Among CD8+ T cells from roughly six donors, dominant NKG2C+ clonotypes accounted for roughly 1.0-7.0%.

UMIs accompanied the 5'RACE template switching by which TCR beta cDNA was made. TCRdb reprocessed the 5' RACE reads, with one entry per CDR3 protein and no DNA. The listing contains 550,000 to 600,000 distinct CDR3 sequences. The origin of this receptor is a man aged 18 to 35 in good health. Material: blood T cells: a sorted CD56 or NKG2C T cell subset, CD4+ or CD8+ T cells, or bulk PBMC T cells (not recorded which).

The CDR3 spells CASSRATGVGETQYF. The gene calls are TRBV4-2 and TRBJ2-5; the TRBD1 assignment by TCRdb is unverifiable without DNA. The CDR3 runs 15 residues. From germline, CDR1 is LGHNA and CDR2 YNFKEQ.